This T cell receptor (beta chain) is from a study of blood T cell repertoires in COVID-19. Trimming removed 0 bases at V and 3 bases at J, with 9 bases between. Germline CDR1 and CDR2: MNHNS and SASEGT. CDR3 size: 15 residues. Assay: immunoSEQ multiplex PCR; the TCRdb copy retains only in-frame clones and omits some. This sample has around 420,000 clones, with 88% found just once. This chain connects TRBV6-1 to TRBJ2-1; D uncertain. Input material: PBMCs or T cells enriched from blood (not recorded which). The clonotype was recovered from a woman between 40 and 50 years old with acute COVID-19. The CDR3: CASSEAPGNYNEQFF. CDR3 nucleotides: TGTGCCAGCAGTGAAGCCCCAGGCAACTACAATGAGCAGTTCTTC.